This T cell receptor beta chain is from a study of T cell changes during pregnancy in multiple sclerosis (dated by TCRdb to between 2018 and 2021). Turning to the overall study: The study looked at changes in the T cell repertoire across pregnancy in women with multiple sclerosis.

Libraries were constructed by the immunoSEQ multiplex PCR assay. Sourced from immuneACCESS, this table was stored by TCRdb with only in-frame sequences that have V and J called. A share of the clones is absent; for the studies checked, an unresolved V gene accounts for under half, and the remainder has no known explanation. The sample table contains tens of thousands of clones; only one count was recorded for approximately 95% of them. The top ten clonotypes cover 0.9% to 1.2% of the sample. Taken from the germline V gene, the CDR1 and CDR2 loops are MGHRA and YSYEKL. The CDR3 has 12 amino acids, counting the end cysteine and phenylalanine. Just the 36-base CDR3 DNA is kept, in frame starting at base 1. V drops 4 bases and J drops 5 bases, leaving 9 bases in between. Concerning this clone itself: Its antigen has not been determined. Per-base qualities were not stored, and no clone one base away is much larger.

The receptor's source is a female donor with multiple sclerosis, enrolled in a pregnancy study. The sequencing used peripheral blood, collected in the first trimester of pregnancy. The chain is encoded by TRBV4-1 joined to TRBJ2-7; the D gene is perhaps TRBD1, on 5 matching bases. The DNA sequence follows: TGCGCCAGCAGCCCAGGGCCGAACGAGCAGTACTTC. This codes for CASSPGPNEQYF.